Following are 22 T cell receptor beta chains from one sample sequenced in a study of blood T cell repertoires in COVID-19. Generated by immunoSEQ multiplex PCR, the TCRdb table keeps only in-frame clones and is missing some. The sample yields 150,000 to 200,000 clones, 86% seen once. The sample comprised PBMCs or T cells enriched from blood (not recorded which). These receptors were obtained from a woman aged 40-49 years in a cohort exposed to, infected with or recovered from COVID-19 (not recorded which).

This chain's CDR3 is CASSQDPYSHLTTGELFF. DNA for the CDR3: TGCGCCAGCAGCCAAGACCCATACTCCCACCTTACCACCGGGGAGCTGTTTTTT. This rearrangement joins TRBV4-1 to TRBJ2-2; D gene uncertain. CDR1 is MGHRA, CDR2 YSYEKL, per germline. The CDR3 contains 18 residues. V was clipped by 0 bases and J by 4 bases, with 18 bases between them.

This chain links TRBV27 with TRBJ2-7, with D perhaps matching TRBD1 (5 bases). The CDR3 is 15 residues long. Germline V lookup: CDR1 MNHEY, CDR2 SMNVEV (reference sequence). Deletions cut 4 bases from V and 3 bases from J, with 16 bases between. The CDR3 region has the DNA TGTGCCAGCAGTTCGGGCAGGGCCTCACTCTACGAGCAGTACTTC. The encoded protein is CASSSGRASLYEQYF.

This sequence joins TRBV2 and TRBJ1-5; maybe TRBD1 (5 bases). The CDR3 runs to 15 residues. V lost 5 bases and J lost 1, with 12 bases in between. Germline CDR1 reads SNHLY; CDR2 reads FYNNEI. The CDR3 reads CASSPYRTSNQPQHF. Written as DNA, the CDR3 is TGTGCCAGCAGTCCATACAGGACGAGCAATCAGCCCCAGCATTTT. Complete variable domain (other parts from reference TRBV2 and TRBJ1-5): EPEVTQTPSHQVTQMGQEVILRCVPISNHLYFYWYRQILGQKVEFLVSFYNNEISEKSEIFDDQFSVERPDGSNFTLKIRSTKLEDSAMYFCASSPYRTSNQPQHFGDGTRLSIL.

The chain uses TRBV16 and TRBJ1-1; D unresolved. Germline CDR1 is KGHSY and CDR2 is FQNENV. Trimming took 8 bases from V and 12 from J, leaving 28 bases between them. The CDR3 length is 15 residues. In DNA, the CDR3 is TGTGCCAGCTACGGCGGTGAAGGAAATCTAAGAATGACTTTCTTT. This translates into CASYGGEGNLRMTFF.

CDR3 loop: CASSDRQGALNTEAFF. For the CDR3, the DNA is TGTGCCAGCAGTGACCGACAGGGGGCCCTGAACACTGAAGCTTTCTTT. The chain joins TRBV6-1 to TRBJ1-1, with 10 bases aligning to TRBD1. The CDR3 is made up of 16 amino acids. V lost 3 bases and J lost 0; bases outside the gene matches: 4. CDR1 and CDR2 (germline): MNHNS, SASEGT.

The rearrangement joins TRBV10-3 to TRBJ1-4; no definite D call. Germline V lookup: CDR1 ENHRY, CDR2 SYGVKD. Trimming took 3 bases from V and 2 from J, leaving 7 bases between them. The CDR3 has 14 residues. CDR3 DNA: TGTGCCATCAGTGAAGGAGGGACTAATGAAAAACTGTTTTTT. Translation: CAISEGGTNEKLFF.

V is TRBV28 and J is TRBJ1-5; 9 bases are a match to TRBD1. The V gene's germline CDR1 is MDHEN and CDR2 SYDVKM. V was pared by 3 bases and J by 5 bases, with 5 bases of the junction left unmatched. The CDR3 runs 15 residues. The CDR3 loop reads CASSFRGQGHQPQHF. The CDR3 nucleotides are TGTGCCAGCAGTTTCAGGGGACAGGGCCATCAGCCCCAGCATTTT.

CDR3 sequence: CASSFVGGNTEAFF. DNA of the CDR3: TGTGCCAGCAGCTTTGTCGGGGGAAACACTGAAGCTTTCTTT. V and J are TRBV5-4 and TRBJ1-1, with D possibly TRBD1 on 5 matching bases. The CDR3 covers 14 residues. Per the germline V gene, CDR1 is SGHNT and CDR2 is YYREEE (reference sequence). V was shortened by 2 bases and J by 2 bases, with 10 bases between the two germline ends.

The chain recombines TRBV6-2 or TRBV6-3 with TRBJ2-7; D perhaps matches TRBD2 (6 bases). Germline V gene sequence: CDR1 MNHEY, CDR2 SVGEGT. The ends were cut back, 1 base at V and 2 bases at J, with 15 bases in the middle. The CDR3 sequence is 16 residues long. The CDR3 nucleotides are TGTGCCAGCAGTTACTACGGGACTCGGCCCCCCTACGAGCAGTACTTC. It codes for CASSYYGTRPPYEQYF.

V usage is TRBV9 and J usage is TRBJ2-1; D is possibly TRBD1 (5 bases). The V and J ends lost 0 bases and 5 bases respectively, with 6 bases between them. CDR3 length: 13 residues. Germline CDR1 reads SGDLS; CDR2 reads YYNGEE. The CDR3 coding sequence is TGTGCCAGCAGCGTAGGGGGCGACAATGAGCAGTTCTTC. It is translated as CASSVGGDNEQFF.

V gene TRBV13 combines with J gene TRBJ1-3; 8 nucleotides align to TRBD1. In germline, CDR1 is PRHDT, CDR2 FYEKMQ (reference sequence). CDR3 length: 15 amino acids. Losses at the gene ends were 5 bases for V and 6 bases for J; bases not matched to a gene: 9. The CDR3: CASSPRQGMINTIYF. Here the CDR3 DNA reads TGTGCCAGCAGCCCCCGACAGGGGATGATAAACACCATATATTTT.

V gene TRBV27 combines with J gene TRBJ1-1, with D possibly TRBD1 on 6 matching bases. V shed 4 bases and J shed 6 bases, with 12 bases lying between them. The CDR3 is 13 amino acids. The germline gives CDR1 MNHEY, CDR2 SMNVEV (reference sequence). CDR3 region: CASSYATGSEAFF. The CDR3 DNA follows: TGTGCCAGCAGTTACGCCACAGGGTCTGAAGCTTTCTTT.

This clone was picked up a small number of times. The chain joins TRBV3-1 (or the pseudogene TRBV3-2) to TRBJ1-1; D remains unclear. The CDR3 is 14 residues long. V lost 2 bases to trimming and J lost 3 bases, with 10 bases between them. The germline gives CDR1 LGHDT, CDR2 YNNKEL (reference sequence). The CDR3 region has the DNA TGTGCCAGCAGCCAACACAACGGGGACACTGAAGCTTTCTTT. This gives the protein CASSQHNGDTEAFF.

The gene calls are TRBV6-5 and TRBJ1-2, with a possible D match to TRBD1 (6 bases). The germline CDR1 and CDR2 sequences are MNHEY and SVGAGI. This CDR3 region has 15 residues. The ends were cut back, 2 bases at V and 4 bases at J, with 14 bases in the middle. The CDR3 DNA reads TGTGCCAGCAGTTACGCAACAGGGCTCAGCTATGGCTACACCTTC. Residues: CASSYATGLSYGYTF.

J is TRBJ1-2 and V is TRBV7-9; 8 bases match TRBD1. Germline CDR1 and CDR2: SEHNR and FQNEAQ (reference sequence). Trimming cost V 3 bases and J 2 bases; bases outside gene matches: 5. This CDR3 comprises 15 residues. CDR3 bases: TGTGCCAGCAGCTTCGGACAGGGTGTGAACTATGGCTACACCTTC. Amino acid sequence: CASSFGQGVNYGYTF.

The rearrangement links TRBV10-3 to TRBJ2-1, with D perhaps matching TRBD1 (6 bases). Germline V CDR1 and CDR2: ENHRY, SYGVKD. There are 14 residues in the CDR3. Trimming took 6 bases from V and 2 from J, leaving 11 bases between them. CDR3 sequence (DNA): TGTGCCATCAGACAGGGAGTAGCCTACAATGAGCAGTTCTTC. It specifies CAIRQGVAYNEQFF.

V and J are TRBV2 and TRBJ1-2, with D perhaps TRBD1 (6 bases). Trimming removed 5 bases from V and 8 bases from J, with 15 bases in between. The CDR3 totals 13 residues. Germline V lookup: CDR1 SNHLY, CDR2 FYNNEI. CDR3 region: CASSRQEVGGYTF. The CDR3 nucleotides are TGTGCCAGCAGTAGACAGGAAGTAGGGGGCTACACCTTC.

This clone was detected only once. The chain has TRBV5-5 and TRBJ2-7; 11 nucleotides match TRBD2. Trimming took 0 bases from V and 5 from J; bases not matched to a gene: 13. The CDR3 has 18 amino acids. The germline CDR1 and CDR2 sequences are SGHKS and YYEKEE (reference sequence). CDR3 sequence: CASSLGASGGRSYHEQYF. CDR3 DNA: TGTGCCAGCAGCTTGGGCGCTAGCGGGGGGCGATCCTACCACGAGCAGTACTTC.

This rearrangement joins TRBV2 to TRBJ2-1; 10 bases align to TRBD2. This CDR3 region has 15 residues. Germline trimming cut 4 bases from V and 3 bases from J; bases unmatched to any gene: 3. The V gene's germline CDR1 is SNHLY and CDR2 FYNNEI. Written as DNA, the CDR3 is TGTGCCAGCAGTGTAGCTAGCGGGAGCTACAATGAGCAGTTCTTC. This sequence encodes CASSVASGSYNEQFF.

This clone has a handful of counts. The chain has TRBV6-4 and TRBJ1-2; 8 bases fit TRBD1. From germline, CDR1 is MRHNA and CDR2 SNTAGT. V lost 3 bases, J lost 6 bases, and 6 bases stayed unmatched. The CDR3 is made up of 14 amino acids. The CDR3: CASSEDRVSDGYTF. CDR3 DNA: TGTGCCAGCAGTGAGGACAGGGTCTCGGATGGCTACACCTTC.

V usage is TRBV2 and J usage is TRBJ1-1, with D unresolved. Trimming took off 4 bases at V and 4 bases at J, with 10 bases between the two ends. The CDR3 covers 13 residues. CDR1 and CDR2 (germline): SNHLY, FYNNEI. The CDR3 DNA reads as TGTGCCAGCAGTGCGTGGGAGACCACTGAAGCTTTCTTT. This encodes CASSAWETTEAFF.

This rearrangement joins TRBV9 to TRBJ2-7, with 10 bases fitting TRBD2. The V gene end was trimmed by 1 base and the J gene end by 3 bases; junction bases not matched to a gene: 4. The CDR3 extends over 15 amino acids. Germline CDR1 SGDLS, CDR2 YYNGEE. The CDR3 DNA follows: TGTGCCAGCAGCGTACTAGCGGGAGCCCTCTACGAGCAGTACTTC. It is translated as CASSVLAGALYEQYF.